One T cell receptor (beta chain) is described in this entry. Only one count was recorded for this clone. This clone's antigen is unknown. Base qualities are missing; no much larger clone stands one base away. Collaborating institutions collected whole blood in K2EDTA tubes following their own protocols. Collaborator samples were shipped for TCRbeta analysis as frozen whole blood, isolated PBMCs, or DNA extracted from either sample type. The record originates from a study of blood T cell repertoires in COVID-19 (TCRdb year 2020). For context, the study as a whole: Samples from collaborators originated in the United States, Italy and Spain and spanned both the acute and convalescent phases of COVID-19. The prospective study material was composed of cDNA or gDNA derived from T cells, B-cell-depleted T cells, or PBMCs. Deeply sampled blood TCRbeta repertoires from subjects exposed to, actively infected with, or recovered from COVID-19 were included in the dataset. A de-identified subject ID, COVID-19 status, age in years and sex were almost always included in the sample metadata. Where available, HLA class I and class II types were obtained from metadata supplied by the sample provider rather than from assay-based typing. The repertoires were released in a freely available public database intended as a resource for research on the immune response to SARS-CoV-2. Samples were obtained from the ongoing ImmuneRACE study (first 160 participants) and from about 1,300 subjects provided by 6 global collaborators.

Relative to germline, V is 8 bases shorter and J is 4 bases shorter, with 12 bases between their ends. The germline V gene (reference sequence) sets CDR1 to MNHEY and CDR2 to SMNVEV. The CDR3 runs 13 residues from the cysteine to the phenylalanine. The CDR3 DNA has 39 bases and is translated from base 1. The immunoSEQ Assay, a bias-controlled multiplex PCR, was used to amplify TCRbeta CDR3 regions from genomic DNA. Per the source publication's procedure: Within the assay, amplification of reference gene primers was used to estimate how many nucleated cells each sample contained. To quantify the absolute abundance of each unique TCRbeta CDR3 rearrangement, sequence reads were collapsed and filtered. Productive Simpson clonality was computed per sample as the square root of Simpson's diversity index over productive rearrangements. Here the immuneACCESS table is served through TCRdb, limited to in-frame sequences with V and J called. Missing clones are a known gap in these copies; in checked studies unresolved V genes cover under half, and the rest lacks a known reason. D and trimming were read from the DNA, whereas the V and J calls and clone size are those reported in that table. The sample includes tens of thousands of clones, with about nine tenths observed a single time. Approximately 3.6% of the sample goes to the ten largest clones.

General conclusions and limits of the study: The quantity of clinical and demographic metadata differed by source and by participant and was supplied without curation.

The sequence was obtained from a woman aged 70 to 79 with acute or convalescent COVID-19. The specimen was peripheral blood. The chain employs TRBV27 and TRBJ2-1; the D gene lacks a confident call. The CDR3 sequence is CASGAPMYNEQFF. At the DNA level, the sequence is TGTGCCAGCGGAGCCCCCATGTACAATGAGCAGTTCTTC.